The clone carrying this TCR beta chain was seen more than once but under ten times. Possible read error: a much larger clone is one base away. The V segment lost 5 bases and the J segment 4 bases; nucleotides outside the gene matches: 4. Germline-derived CDR1 and CDR2 are KGHDR and SFDVKD. The CDR3 covers 14 residues. The data derive from a study of T cells in Graves' hyperthyroidism and ophthalmopathy. Researchers amplified the TCR beta CDR3 regions from RNA transcripts. Researchers ran a first-round RT-PCR on the TCR CDR3 using the HTBI primer set. A single record per CDR3 protein comes from TCRdb applying MiXCR to the multiplex PCR reads. The sample lists roughly 500,000 distinct CDR3 sequences; approximately 15% were seen once.

The TCR sequence derives from a young woman with Graves' hyperthyroidism that later progressed to Graves' ophthalmopathy. The specimen was blood. The chain is built from TRBV24-1 and TRBJ1-5; the match to TRBD1 covers 7 bases. DNA of the CDR3: TGTGCCACCAGTGCTCCAGGGGGTAATCAGCCCCAGCATTTT. Translated, it gives CATSAPGGNQPQHF.